The sequence of this TCR beta chain was determined in a study of Ad26.COV2.S vaccination and SARS-CoV-2 variants. Study summary: Ad26.COV2.S shots went into the muscle once or twice, 56 days apart. Study results and limitations: Assessments of TCR breadth and depth may have underestimated the total T cell responses.

Looked up from germline, CDR1 is SGHNT and CDR2 is YYREEE (reference sequence). This CDR3 comprises 15 residues. Between the trimmed V and J ends, which lost 0 bases and 5 bases, there was a span of 11 bases. This clone was recorded once. The antigen is not known. Only in-frame clones appear in the TCRdb table, and some are missing; sequencing was by immunoSEQ multiplex PCR. The data contain hundreds of thousands of clones, roughly nine tenths of them singletons. The treatment is: around 19 received Ad26.COV2.S at low or high dose, single or two shots; 5 received placebo; per-sample allocation not given. Each sample was drawn 63 days after the first injection (of vaccine or placebo). A Boston adult aged 18-55 years was the donor. Spike of the Wuhan-strain SARS-CoV-2 was expressed by an Ad26 vector, which formed the vaccine.

V usage is TRBV5-4 and J usage is TRBJ1-4; possible D gene TRBD1, 5 bases. This receptor was taken from a person between 18 and 65 years old who received the Ad26.COV2.S COVID-19 vaccine or a placebo. The sample was peripheral blood, taken in a trial of Ad26.COV2.S vaccine versus placebo. CDR3 residues: CASSLGRDPNEKLFF. The CDR3 nucleotides are TGTGCCAGCAGCTTGGGAAGGGACCCAAATGAAAAACTGTTTTTT.